The 5 T cell receptor beta chains below all came from one sample that was sequenced in a study of T cell repertoires in cytomegalovirus infection. TCRdb called the reads again in MiXCR, with one record for every CDR3 protein. The sample includes approximately 340,000 distinct CDR3 sequences, about 28% seen only once; the top ten take 20%. These receptors lack a known antigen. The source was cultured PBMCs, collected from culture after CMV antigen stimulation. The receptors come from a human donor in good health (CMV status not recorded). Some clones in this sample may be carry-over from other donors' samples.

This clonotype was recorded a few times. Written as DNA, the CDR3 is TGTGCCAGCAGCCGAGTTGGGAACACCGGGGAGCTGTTTTTT. Translation gives CASSRVGNTGELFF. This rearrangement joins TRBV11-1 to TRBJ2-2, with D unresolved. The V end was cut by 5 bases, the J end by 1 base, with 8 bases between. Germline V gives CDR1 SGHAT, CDR2 FQDESV (reference sequence). This CDR3 spans 14 amino acids.

In its sample, this clonotype was seen a few times. This sequence joins TRBV29-1 and TRBJ2-1; 9 nucleotides line up with TRBD2. The ends lost 6 bases at V and 12 bases at J; junction bases unmatched: 15. The CDR3 covers 14 residues. Germline loops: CDR1 SQVTM, CDR2 ANQGSEA. CDR3 residues: CSVSKGGGADGQFF. CDR3 nucleotides: TGCAGCGTATCAAAGGGCGGGGGGGCCGATGGGCAGTTCTTC.

In its sample, this clonotype was seen a few times. The CDR3 sequence: CASSPVGTTQETQYF. CDR3 DNA sequence: TGTGCCAGCAGCCCCGTCGGAACCACACAAGAGACCCAGTACTTC. This chain connects TRBV28 to TRBJ2-5; D is uncertain. V gave up 6 bases and J gave up 2 bases, with 16 bases separating them. This CDR3 is 15 amino acids long. The germline CDR1 and CDR2 sequences are MDHEN and SYDVKM.

The genes are TRBV5-1 and TRBJ2-3; D is possibly TRBD1 (6 bases). This CDR3 contains 16 residues. In germline, CDR1 is SGHRS, CDR2 YFSETQ. Trimming left V 4 bases short and J 1 base short, with 16 bases between. CDR3 in DNA: TGCGCCAGCAGCCCCGGTGGGGCAGGGGGCACAGATACGCAGTATTTT. Protein sequence: CASSPGGAGGTDTQYF.

The V gene is TRBV20-1, the J gene TRBJ2-1; D may be TRBD1 (5 bases). V was cut by 5 bases and J by 0 bases, with 14 bases left in between. This CDR3 comprises 15 residues. Germline V lookup: CDR1 DFQATT, CDR2 SNEGSKA (reference sequence). Here the CDR3 reads CSAPGALSSYNEQFF. For the CDR3, the DNA is TGCAGTGCTCCTGGGGCGTTGAGCTCCTACAATGAGCAGTTCTTC.